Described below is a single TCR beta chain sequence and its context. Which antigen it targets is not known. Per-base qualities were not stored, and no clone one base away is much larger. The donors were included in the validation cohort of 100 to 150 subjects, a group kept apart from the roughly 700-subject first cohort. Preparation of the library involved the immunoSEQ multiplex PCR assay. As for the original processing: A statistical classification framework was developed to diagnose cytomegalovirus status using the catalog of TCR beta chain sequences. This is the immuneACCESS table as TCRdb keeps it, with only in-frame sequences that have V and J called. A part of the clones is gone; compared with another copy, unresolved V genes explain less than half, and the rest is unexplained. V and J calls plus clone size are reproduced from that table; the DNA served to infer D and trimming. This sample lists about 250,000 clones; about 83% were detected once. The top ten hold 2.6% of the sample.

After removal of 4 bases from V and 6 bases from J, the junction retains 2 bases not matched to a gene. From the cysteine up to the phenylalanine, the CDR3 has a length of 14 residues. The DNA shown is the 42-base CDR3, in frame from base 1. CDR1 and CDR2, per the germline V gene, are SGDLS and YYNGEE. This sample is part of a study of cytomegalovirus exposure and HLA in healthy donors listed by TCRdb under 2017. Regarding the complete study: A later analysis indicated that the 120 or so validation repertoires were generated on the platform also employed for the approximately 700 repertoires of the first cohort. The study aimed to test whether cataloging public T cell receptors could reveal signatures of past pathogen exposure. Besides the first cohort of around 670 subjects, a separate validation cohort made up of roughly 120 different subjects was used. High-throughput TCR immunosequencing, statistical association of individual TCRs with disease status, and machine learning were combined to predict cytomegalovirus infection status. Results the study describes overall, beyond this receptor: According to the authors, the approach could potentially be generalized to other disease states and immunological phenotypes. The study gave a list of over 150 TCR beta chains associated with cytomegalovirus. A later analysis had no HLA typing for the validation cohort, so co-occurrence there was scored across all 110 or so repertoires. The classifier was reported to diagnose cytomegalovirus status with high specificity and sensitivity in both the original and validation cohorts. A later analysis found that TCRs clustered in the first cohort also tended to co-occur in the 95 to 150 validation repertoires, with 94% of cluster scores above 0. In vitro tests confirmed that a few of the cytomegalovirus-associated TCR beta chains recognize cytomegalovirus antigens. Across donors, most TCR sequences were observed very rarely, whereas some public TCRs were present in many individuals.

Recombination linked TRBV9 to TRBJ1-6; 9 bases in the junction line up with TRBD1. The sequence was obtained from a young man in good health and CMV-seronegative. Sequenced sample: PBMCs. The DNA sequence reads TGTGCCAGCAGCTCGACAGGGGGTAATTCACCCCTCCACTTT. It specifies CASSSTGGNSPLHF.